This T cell receptor (beta chain) was observed in a study of cytomegalovirus exposure and HLA in healthy donors. About the study: Of all 360 or so donors who were genotyped, about 84% belonged to the Caucasian-associated ancestry cluster. Study-wide results and caveats: Association of a missense DCLRE1C variant with TCR beta V- and J-gene trimming was reported in a later analysis. Analysis performed later found roughly 18,000 TCR beta sequences associated with HLA alleles at 0.05 false discovery rate.

Concerning this clone: Its antigen remains unknown.

CDR3 length: 15 residues. With V trimmed by 6 bases and J by 4 bases, 7 bases remained unmatched. Looked up from germline, CDR1 is MNHEY and CDR2 is SVGAGI. The PCR had 60 Vbeta and 13 Jbeta primers. Here immunoSEQ multiplex PCR was the method, and the copy in TCRdb shows in-frame clones only, minus some. The sample records tens of thousands of clones, around four fifths being singletons. V usage is TRBV6-5 and J usage is TRBJ2-7, with 12 bases aligning to TRBD2. The receptor comes from a woman in her thirties or forties in good health and CMV-seropositive. Sequencing input: PBMCs. The chain's CDR3 is CASSAGTSGRYEQYF. The CDR3 coding sequence is TGTGCCAGCAGCGCTGGGACTAGCGGGCGATACGAGCAGTACTTC.